This record covers a single T cell receptor beta chain. The V and J ends lost 2 bases and 0 bases, in that order; junction bases with no gene match: 11. The CDR3 spans 17 residues. Germline V gene lookup returns CDR1 SGHNT and CDR2 YYREEE (reference sequence). This entry belongs to a study of blood T cell repertoires in COVID-19. Overall study context: From the United States, Italy and Spain came samples of acute and convalescent COVID-19.

Original data processing: Using reference gene primer amplification, nucleated cell counts were estimated. Sequencing was performed with immunoSEQ multiplex PCR; in TCRdb, only in-frame clones are kept and a portion is missing. From that table come the V and J calls and clone size; the DNA was used to work out D and trimming. The table shows about 260,000 clones, with about 91% occurring only once. Followed longitudinally, the Seattle patients had been enrolled during active infection. Sequenced: peripheral blood. This TCR came from a person under 35 with COVID-19, enrolled during active disease. The V and J genes are TRBV5-4 and TRBJ2-7; 7 positions agree with TRBD1. For the CDR3, the DNA is TGTGCCAGCAGCTTTCACTTCGGACAGGTTGGCTCCTACGAGCAGTACTTC. This translates into CASSFHFGQVGSYEQYF.